Below, one T cell receptor beta chain is given with its context. These data belong to a study of blood T cells in healthy people across ages. The CDR3 loop spans 15 amino acids. V was clipped by 5 bases and J by 0 bases; unmatched bases: 7. CDR1 is DFQATT, CDR2 SNEGSKA, per germline (reference sequence). Together with a sample-barcoded 5' primer, a J-beta primer mix was included in a second PCR lasting roughly 6 to 12 cycles. TCRdb re-called the 5' RACE reads through MiXCR, storing one row per CDR3 protein. Counted here are 1.5 million to 2 million distinct CDR3 sequences, about 49% occurring once; the ten biggest clones make up about 2.1%.

Sequences were obtained from blood. This chain connects TRBV20-1 to TRBJ2-1; 7 bases agree with TRBD2. This receptor was obtained from a woman between 35 and 50 years old in good health. The CDR3 is CSADSPSGSYNEQFF. CDR3 DNA sequence: TGCAGTGCTGACTCTCCTAGCGGCTCCTACAATGAGCAGTTCTTC.